This T cell receptor (beta chain) was obtained from a study of CXCR3-negative and CXCR3-positive naive CD8 T cells (dated by TCRdb to the late 2010s). Regarding the research as a whole: Roughly 140 million TRB reads were obtained in total, roughly 1.5 +/- 0.3 million reads per library. Diversity and physicochemical repertoire analyses covered about a dozen donors pooled from two independent experiments. Naive subsets from several donors and memory cells from 3 donors were included in the TRBV-TRBJ cluster analysis. Study-wide conclusions, independent of this receptor: Freshly isolated PBMCs were used for most assays because CXCR3 expression went down partially after cryopreservation. Both naive subsets had comparably high repertoire diversity, while memory CD8+ T cells had much lower repertoire diversity. Naive CXCR3-negative and CXCR3-positive cells from the same donor showed similar TRBV-TRBJ usage, whereas memory cells showed distinct patterns. Because surface CD5, which is linked to self-reactivity in mice, was comparable between the naive subsets, TCR interaction strength was also inferred from TRB CDR3 physicochemical properties.

Each CD8+ T cell subset was flow-sorted in triplicate, and 250,000 to 350,000 cells per subset were placed directly into RLT lysis buffer. Peripheral blood mononuclear cells were isolated from buffy coats using standard density gradient centrifugation. Total RNA was extracted from sorted cells with an RNeasy Mini Kit. Concerning this clonotype itself: Its antigen is still unknown.

Taken from the germline V gene, the CDR1 and CDR2 loops are SGHDT and YYEEEE. Spanning cysteine to phenylalanine, the CDR3 consists of 16 amino acids. DNA is not recorded here. Sequencing relied on a NextSeq 550. The Human TCR Profiling Kit (MiLaboratory) was used to make UMI-labeled 5' RACE TRB cDNA libraries. The full amount of extracted RNA was used for cDNA synthesis, and the full amount of resulting cDNA was used for PCR amplification. Libraries were prepared in parallel with an identical number of PCR cycles. The authors' pipeline ran thus. About 50,000 +/- 10,000 unique UMI-labeled TRB cDNA molecules per library were extracted with MIGEC and MiXCR, with at least two reads per UMI required. An average of about 40,000 +/- 10,000 functional in-frame TRB CDR3 nucleotide clonotypes without stop codons was found per library. After each sample was downsampled to 5000 UMI-labeled TRB molecules, VDJtools was used to calculate diversity metrics such as normalized Shannon-Wiener and Chao1. Clonotype-size-weighted physicochemical properties of the central five CDR3 residues (interaction energy, strength, volume and Kidera factor 4) were computed in VDJtools. Each CDR3 protein sequence appears as one entry after TCRdb reprocessed the reads, and no DNA is included. These V and J calls rely on TCRdb rather than the paper's analysis. The sample's clone listing holds approximately 60,000 distinct CDR3 sequences. The biggest ten clones account for about 25% of the sample.

The sequence was obtained from a human donor in good health. Some clones in this sample may be carry-over from other donors' samples. The source material was memory CD8+ T cells from blood. Explained via the paper, the cell subset or site label denotes: conventional CD8+ memory T cells (TMEM), sorted as controls. Rearrangement joined TRBV5-6 to TRBJ2-5. The CDR3 corresponds to CASSFLVPPHQETQYF.